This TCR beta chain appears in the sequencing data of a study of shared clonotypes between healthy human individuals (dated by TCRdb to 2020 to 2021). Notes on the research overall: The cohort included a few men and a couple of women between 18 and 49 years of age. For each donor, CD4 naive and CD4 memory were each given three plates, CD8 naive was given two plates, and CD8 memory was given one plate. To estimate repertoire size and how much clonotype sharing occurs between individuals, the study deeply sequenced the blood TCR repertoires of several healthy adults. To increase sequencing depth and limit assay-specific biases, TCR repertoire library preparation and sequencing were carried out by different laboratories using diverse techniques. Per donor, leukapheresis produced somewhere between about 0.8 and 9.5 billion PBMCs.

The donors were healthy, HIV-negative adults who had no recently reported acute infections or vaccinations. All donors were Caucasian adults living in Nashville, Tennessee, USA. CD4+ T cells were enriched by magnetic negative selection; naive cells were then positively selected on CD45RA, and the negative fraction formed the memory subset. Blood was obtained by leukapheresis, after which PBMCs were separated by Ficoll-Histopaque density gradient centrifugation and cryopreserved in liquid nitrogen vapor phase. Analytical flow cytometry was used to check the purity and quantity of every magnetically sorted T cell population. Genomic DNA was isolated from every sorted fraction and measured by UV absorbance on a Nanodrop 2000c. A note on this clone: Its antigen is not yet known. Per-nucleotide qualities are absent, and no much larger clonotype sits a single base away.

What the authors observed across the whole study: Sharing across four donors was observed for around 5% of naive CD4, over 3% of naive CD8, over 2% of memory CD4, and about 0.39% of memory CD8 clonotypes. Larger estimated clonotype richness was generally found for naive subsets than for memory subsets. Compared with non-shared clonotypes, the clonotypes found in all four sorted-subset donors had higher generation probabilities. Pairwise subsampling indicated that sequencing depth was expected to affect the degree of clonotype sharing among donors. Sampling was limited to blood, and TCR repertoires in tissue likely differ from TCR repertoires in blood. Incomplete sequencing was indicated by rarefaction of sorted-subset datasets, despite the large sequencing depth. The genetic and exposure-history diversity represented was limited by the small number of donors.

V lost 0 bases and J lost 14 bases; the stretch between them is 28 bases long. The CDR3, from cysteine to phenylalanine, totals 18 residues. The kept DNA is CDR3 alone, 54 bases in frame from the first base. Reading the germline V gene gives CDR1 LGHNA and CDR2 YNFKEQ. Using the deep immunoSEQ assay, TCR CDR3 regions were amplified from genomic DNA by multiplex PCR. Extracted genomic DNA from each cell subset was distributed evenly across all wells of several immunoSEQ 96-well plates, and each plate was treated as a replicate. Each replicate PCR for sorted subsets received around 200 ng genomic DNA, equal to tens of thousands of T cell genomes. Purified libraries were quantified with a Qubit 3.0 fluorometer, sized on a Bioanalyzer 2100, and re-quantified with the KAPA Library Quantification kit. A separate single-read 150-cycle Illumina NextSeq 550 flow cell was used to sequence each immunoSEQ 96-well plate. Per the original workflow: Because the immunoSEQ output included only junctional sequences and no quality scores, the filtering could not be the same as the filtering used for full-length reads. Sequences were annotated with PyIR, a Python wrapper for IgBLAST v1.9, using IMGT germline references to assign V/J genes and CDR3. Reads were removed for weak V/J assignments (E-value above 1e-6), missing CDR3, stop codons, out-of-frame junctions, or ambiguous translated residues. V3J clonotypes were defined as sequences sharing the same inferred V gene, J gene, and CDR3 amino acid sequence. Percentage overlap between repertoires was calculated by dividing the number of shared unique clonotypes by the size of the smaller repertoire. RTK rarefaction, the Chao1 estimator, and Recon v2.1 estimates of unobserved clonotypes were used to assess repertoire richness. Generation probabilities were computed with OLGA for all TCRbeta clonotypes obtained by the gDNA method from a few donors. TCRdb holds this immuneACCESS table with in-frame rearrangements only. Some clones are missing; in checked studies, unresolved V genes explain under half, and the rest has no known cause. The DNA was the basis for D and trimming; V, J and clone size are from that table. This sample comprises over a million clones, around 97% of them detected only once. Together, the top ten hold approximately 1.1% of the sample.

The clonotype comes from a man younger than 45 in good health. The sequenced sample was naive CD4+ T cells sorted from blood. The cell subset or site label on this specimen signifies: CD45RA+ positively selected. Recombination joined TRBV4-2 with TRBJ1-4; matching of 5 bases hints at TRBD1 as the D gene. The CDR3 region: CASSQDPRESGTRSRLFF. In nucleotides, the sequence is TGTGCCAGCAGCCAAGATCCCAGGGAATCTGGGACCCGGAGTAGGCTGTTTTTT.